Listed here are 10 T cell receptor beta chains from one sample, sequenced in a study of shared clonotypes between healthy human individuals. The assay was immunoSEQ multiplex PCR, and TCRdb's table has in-frame clones only and misses some. In the table there are about 510,000 clones, about 80% of which are singletons. The sample comprised PBMCs. These receptor sequences come from a middle-aged woman in good health. Some clones in this sample may be carry-over from other donors' samples.

V usage is TRBV2 and J usage is TRBJ2-5; D may be TRBD1 (6 bases). Germline CDR1 and CDR2: SNHLY and FYNNEI. Trimming removed 3 bases from V and 5 bases from J, with 10 bases in between. The CDR3 sequence is 13 residues long. This CDR3 reads CASSDSGVETQYF. For the CDR3, the DNA is TGTGCCAGCAGTGACTCAGGGGTCGAGACCCAGTACTTC.

The chain uses TRBV19 and TRBJ1-3; no reliable D call. Trimming pared 6 bases from V and 0 bases from J, leaving 15 bases between. From germline, CDR1 is LNHDA and CDR2 SQIVND (reference sequence). The CDR3 has 16 residues. The CDR3 region has the DNA TGTGCCAGTAGCCCGACCGGACTGATCTCTGGAAACACCATATATTTT. Protein product: CASSPTGLISGNTIYF.

This chain uses TRBV7-3 with TRBJ2-1, with 12 bases lining up with TRBD2. Germline CDR1 SGHTA, CDR2 FQGTGA. The J segment lost 9 bases and the V segment lost 8 bases, leaving 2 bases of the junction unmatched. The CDR3 totals 12 residues. CDR3 sequence: CASRLAGVEQFF. CDR3 coding DNA: TGTGCCAGCCGACTAGCGGGAGTTGAGCAGTTCTTC.

The sample holds many counts of this clone. The chain combines TRBV7-2 with TRBJ1-5; no firm D call. The V end lost 2 bases, the J end lost 1 base, and 9 bases lay between the germline ends. The CDR3 covers 15 residues. Germline CDR1 reads SGHTA; CDR2 reads FQGNSA. The CDR3, as DNA: TGTGCCAGCAGCTTAATTTGGGGAAGCAATCAGCCCCAGCATTTT. This gives the protein CASSLIWGSNQPQHF. The whole variable domain, remainder taken from reference TRBV7-2 and TRBJ1-5, is GAGVSQSPSNKVTEKGKDVELRCDPISGHTALYWYRQSLGQGLEFLIYFQGNSAPDKSGLPSDRFSAERTGGSVSTLTIQRTQQEDSAVYLCASSLIWGSNQPQHFGDGTRLSIL.

The chain links TRBV30 to TRBJ1-2; D may be TRBD1 (5 bases). Germline V CDR1 and CDR2: GTSNPN, SVGIG (reference sequence). Trimming cost V 0 bases and J 8 bases, with 10 bases left between them. This CDR3 is built from 12 residues. The chain's CDR3 is CAWSVFQGGYTF. The CDR3 DNA follows: TGTGCCTGGAGTGTATTCCAGGGCGGCTACACCTTC.

The gene calls are TRBV4-1 and TRBJ1-5; no reliable D call. The CDR3 covers 15 residues. Per the germline V gene, CDR1 is MGHRA and CDR2 is YSYEKL. Trimming left V 0 bases short and J 4 bases short, with 10 bases between. In DNA form, the CDR3 reads TGCGCCAGCAGCCAAGACGGTCAGAAAAATCAGCCCCAGCATTTT. Amino acids: CASSQDGQKNQPQHF.

The CDR3 sequence: CASSSGSIGEKLFF. CDR3 nucleotides: TGTGCCAGCAGTTCAGGCTCGATTGGTGAAAAACTGTTTTTT. The chain links TRBV7-2 to TRBJ1-4, with D unclear. V lost 6 bases and J lost 7, with 15 bases in between. The CDR3 loop spans 14 amino acids. Germline V lookup: CDR1 SGHTA, CDR2 FQGNSA.

The chain joins TRBV5-1 to TRBJ1-4; perhaps TRBD1 as D (5 bases). Germline lookup yields CDR1 SGHRS and CDR2 YFSETQ. The CDR3 length is 14 residues. V lost 4 bases, J lost 3 bases, and 10 bases lay in between. The CDR3 reads CASSPGFANEKLFF. CDR3 nucleotide sequence: TGCGCCAGCAGCCCAGGGTTTGCTAATGAAAAACTGTTTTTT.

The rearrangement uses TRBV10-3 and TRBJ2-3; D possibly uses TRBD1 or TRBD2 (5 bases each). The CDR3 length is 15 residues. Trimming pared 10 bases from V and 4 bases from J, leaving 21 bases between. In germline, CDR1 is ENHRY, CDR2 SYGVKD. The CDR3 DNA reads TGTGCCACAGACACCGGGACCCAAGGGGCAGATACGCAGTATTTT. This sequence encodes CATDTGTQGADTQYF.

The rearrangement joins TRBV27 to TRBJ2-2; the D is unclear. The CDR3 extends over 15 amino acids. The V gene's germline CDR1 is MNHEY and CDR2 SMNVEV (reference sequence). V lost 4 bases to trimming and J lost 2 bases, with 11 bases between them. The CDR3 region has the DNA TGTGCCAGCAGTTCACTTACCTCCAACACCGGGGAGCTGTTTTTT. It translates to CASSSLTSNTGELFF.